Following are 25 T cell receptor beta chains from one sample sequenced in a study of vaccination and CD4 T cells after COVID-19. For these receptors, no antigen is known. Oncomine TCR Beta short-read sequencing was applied to DNA from cultured CD4+ T cells. Using its own MiXCR run on the PCR reads, TCRdb lists one record per CDR3 protein. The sample consists of approximately 12,000 distinct CDR3 sequences, about 30% of them appearing once. Treatment denoted: roughly ten-day PBMC culture with coronavirus spike peptide pools or control peptides (ViraFEST assay). The sequencing input was cultured CD4+ T cells from blood. Source of these receptors: a human donor with COVID-19.

In its sample, this clonotype was seen a few times. The gene calls are TRBV19 and TRBJ2-6, with D perhaps TRBD1 (6 bases). Trimming removed 6 bases at V and 1 base at J, with 16 bases between. The CDR3 has 17 amino acids. CDR1 is LNHDA, CDR2 SQIVND, per germline (reference sequence). CDR3 coding DNA: TGTGCCAGTAGCACAGGGTTAATTCGGTCTGGGGCCAACGTCCTGACTTTC. This gives the protein CASSTGLIRSGANVLTF. The full variable domain, in which reference TRBV19 and TRBJ2-6 provide the parts outside the CDR3, is DGGITQSPKYLFRKEGQNVTLSCEQNLNHDAMYWYRQDPGQGLRLIYYSQIVNDFQKGDIAEGYSVSREKKESFPLTVTSAQKNPTAFYLCASSTGLIRSGANVLTFGAGSRLTVL.

The chain couples TRBV9 to TRBJ2-7; D may be TRBD2 (6 bases). The germline V and J ends were trimmed by 4 bases and 1 base, with 21 bases remaining between them. The CDR3 has 17 amino acids. Germline CDR1 is SGDLS and CDR2 is YYNGEE. The CDR3 sequence is CASSIPSTKEGSYEQYF. CDR3 DNA sequence: TGTGCCAGCAGCATACCTAGCACAAAGGAGGGTTCCTACGAGCAGTACTTC.

The rearrangement uses TRBV6-1 and TRBJ1-1, with D perhaps matching TRBD1 (5 bases). Germline CDR1 reads MNHNS; CDR2 reads SASEGT. This CDR3 is 15 amino acids long. V dropped 7 bases and J dropped 7 bases, with 22 bases sitting between them. The CDR3 sequence is CASINGGRGISEAFF. CDR3 DNA: TGTGCCAGCATCAACGGGGGAAGAGGAATCAGTGAAGCTTTCTTT.

This clonotype was counted only a few times. This chain uses TRBV7-6 with TRBJ2-1; 8 bases match TRBD2. Germline assignment: CDR1 SGHVS and CDR2 FNYEAQ. The CDR3 has 15 residues. Trimming cost V 6 bases and J 2 bases; bases outside gene matches: 6. CDR3 region: CASSGQRGPYNEQFF. CDR3 bases: TGTGCCAGCAGTGGACAGCGGGGGCCCTACAATGAGCAGTTCTTC. Full variable domain (rest looked up from reference TRBV7-6 and TRBJ2-1): GAGVSQSPRYKVTKRGQDVALRCDPISGHVSLYWYRQALGQGPEFLTYFNYEAQQDKSGLPNDRFSAERPEGSISTLTIQRTEQRDSAMYRCASSGQRGPYNEQFFGPGTRLTVL.

This clonotype was found a few times. The V call is TRBV20-1, the J call TRBJ1-3; tentative D call: TRBD1 (6 bases). With 6 bases removed from V and 8 bases from J, the gap between germline ends came to 17 bases. This CDR3 region has 13 residues. Germline V gene data show CDR1 as DFQATT and CDR2 as SNEGSKA (reference sequence). The CDR3 bases are TGCAGTGCCCCTAGGGGGGGGGCGGACACCATATATTTT. Translation: CSAPRGGADTIYF.

The chain carries TRBV7-2 and TRBJ1-2; no firm D call. Trimming took off 5 bases at V and 4 bases at J, with 11 bases between the two ends. From germline, CDR1 is SGHTA and CDR2 FQGNSA. This CDR3 has 13 residues. The CDR3 DNA reads as TGTGCCAGCAGCGAGAGGGCAGGCTATGGCTACACCTTC. This sequence encodes CASSERAGYGYTF.

The V gene is TRBV14, the J gene TRBJ2-7, with TRBD1 as a possible D gene (6 bases). Trimming took 6 bases from V and 3 from J, leaving 15 bases between them. Germline CDR1 and CDR2: SGHDN and FVKESK. The CDR3 loop spans 14 amino acids. This chain's CDR3 is CASSPDRNLYEQYF. CDR3 DNA sequence: TGTGCCAGCAGTCCTGACAGGAATCTCTACGAGCAGTACTTC.

Remarks on this clonotype: Just one base apart from a much larger clone, this may be a read error. The rearrangement joins TRBV7-2 to TRBJ1-3; the D is unclear. The CDR3 covers 14 residues. V gave up 1 base and J gave up 2 bases, with 6 bases separating them. Germline V lookup: CDR1 SGHTA, CDR2 FQGNSA. CDR3 in DNA: TGTGCCAGCAGCTTAGTTGGGGCTGGAAACACCATATATTTT. It codes for CASSLVGAGNTIYF.

This rearrangement joins TRBV28 to TRBJ1-2, with 8 positions matching TRBD1. Looked up from germline, CDR1 is MDHEN and CDR2 is SYDVKM. The CDR3 sequence is 14 residues long. J gave up 5 bases and V 8 bases, and 10 bases lay outside the gene matches. CDR3 coding DNA: TGTGCCAGCGTAGGGACAGGAAGAGGGTATGGCTACACCTTC. Protein: CASVGTGRGYGYTF.

V and J are TRBV10-3 and TRBJ1-1; TRBD1 matches at 10 bases. The CDR3 covers 15 residues. Germline assignment: CDR1 ENHRY and CDR2 SYGVKD. Unmatched junction bases numbered 7, after V lost 6 bases and J lost 3 bases. The CDR3 sequence: CAISDRGRVDTEAFF. CDR3 in DNA: TGTGCCATCAGCGACAGGGGGCGAGTTGACACTGAAGCTTTCTTT.

This clonotype was seen a few times. This rearrangement joins TRBV6-2 or TRBV6-3 to TRBJ1-2; TRBD1 might be the D (5 bases). Trimming cost V 5 bases and J 4 bases, with 8 bases left between them. CDR1 and CDR2 from the germline V gene are MNHEY and SVGEGT. CDR3 size: 12 residues. The CDR3, as DNA: TGTGCCAGCAGTGACAGCCTCTATGGCTACACCTTC. Its protein product is CASSDSLYGYTF.

The J gene is TRBJ2-3, the V gene TRBV14; either TRBD1 or TRBD2 may fit D (6 bases each). V was cut by 1 base and J by 4 bases, with 12 bases left in between. This CDR3 is built from 15 residues. Germline V gene lookup returns CDR1 SGHDN and CDR2 FVKESK. CDR3 in amino acids: CASSQVGGSADTQYF. CDR3 bases: TGTGCCAGCAGCCAAGTCGGGGGCAGTGCAGATACGCAGTATTTT.

This clonotype was observed a few times. The chain joins TRBV7-2 to TRBJ1-2; the D is unclear. CDR1 is SGHTA, CDR2 FQGNSA, per germline. The CDR3 length is 13 residues. V shed 2 bases and J shed 7 bases, with 11 bases lying between them. The CDR3 loop is CASSLSLGAGYTF. In DNA, the CDR3 is TGTGCCAGCAGCTTAAGTCTAGGAGCTGGCTACACCTTC. Full variable domain (missing parts from reference TRBV7-2 and TRBJ1-2): GAGVSQSPSNKVTEKGKDVELRCDPISGHTALYWYRQSLGQGLEFLIYFQGNSAPDKSGLPSDRFSAERTGGSVSTLTIQRTQQEDSAVYLCASSLSLGAGYTFGSGTRLTVV.

This chain connects TRBV12-3 or TRBV12-4 to TRBJ2-7, with a possible D match to TRBD2 (7 bases). The CDR3 has 18 residues. The V and J ends lost 3 bases and 7 bases respectively, with 28 bases between them. This CDR3 is CASSFGVGGAQSGGEQYF. The DNA for the CDR3 is TGTGCCAGCAGTTTTGGGGTGGGGGGGGCGCAATCCGGGGGGGAGCAGTACTTC.

The rearrangement uses TRBV11-2 and TRBJ2-7; TRBD1 matches 12 bases. Trimming took 4 bases from V and 6 from J; bases not matched to a gene: 4. The germline CDR1 and CDR2 sequences are SGHAT and FQNNGV. The CDR3 runs to 14 residues. The CDR3 reads CASSSGTGGLEQYF. Here the CDR3 DNA reads TGTGCCAGCAGCTCCGGGACAGGGGGCCTCGAGCAGTACTTC.

This rearrangement joins TRBV12-5 to TRBJ1-1; no definite D call. The CDR3 runs 13 residues. CDR1 is LGHNT and CDR2 is FRNRAP in the germline V gene. Between the trimmed V and J ends, which lost 5 bases and 1 base, there was a span of 8 bases. Here the CDR3 DNA reads TGTGCTAGTGGTCTTACAGAGAACACTGAAGCTTTCTTT. The encoded protein is CASGLTENTEAFF.

V and J are TRBV6-4 and TRBJ2-1; perhaps D is TRBD1 or TRBD2 (5 bases each). V was cut by 2 bases and J by 5 bases, with 10 bases left in between. Per the germline V gene, CDR1 is MRHNA and CDR2 is SNTAGT. The CDR3 extends over 14 amino acids. The DNA of the CDR3 is TGTGCCAGCAGTGACCCGGGACGGAACAATGAGCAGTTCTTC. It specifies CASSDPGRNNEQFF.

This clonotype ranks as medium-sized. The CDR3 sequence: CASSFSTAGGTQYF. CDR3 DNA: TGTGCCAGCAGTTTTTCTACCGCGGGGGGTACGCAGTATTTT. The chain joins TRBV12-3 or TRBV12-4 to TRBJ2-3, with TRBD2 identical over 8 bases. CDR3 length equals 14 residues. Trimming took 3 bases from V and 8 from J; bases not matched to a gene: 7.

This chain uses TRBV12-3 or TRBV12-4 with TRBJ2-6; 7 nucleotides agree with TRBD2. The V gene end was trimmed by 6 bases and the J gene end by 0 bases; junction bases not matched to a gene: 8. The CDR3 runs to 17 residues. For the CDR3, the DNA is TGTGCCAGCAGCCGGGGGGATAGCCGCTCTGGGGCCAACGTCCTGACTTTC. Its protein is CASSRGDSRSGANVLTF.

This clonotype was recorded a few times. The V and J genes are TRBV6-5 and TRBJ2-7; 7 positions agree with TRBD1. The CDR3 contains 15 residues. V gave up 4 bases and J gave up 2 bases; unmatched junction bases: 8. Germline lookup yields CDR1 MNHEY and CDR2 SVGAGI. CDR3 DNA: TGTGCCAGCAGTTTTAGTGGGGACAGCACCTACGAGCAGTACTTC. It encodes CASSFSGDSTYEQYF.

The J gene is TRBJ1-6, the V gene TRBV12-3 or TRBV12-4; unclear D gene. This CDR3 is 14 amino acids long. V dropped 3 bases and J dropped 8 bases, with 11 bases sitting between them. The DNA for the CDR3 is TGTGCCAGCAGTTTTGACGGGTGGGATTCACCCCTCCACTTT. Translation: CASSFDGWDSPLHF.

The chain couples TRBV20-1 to TRBJ1-1; D may be TRBD1 (6 bases). The CDR3 loop spans 15 amino acids. The germline CDR1 and CDR2 sequences are DFQATT and SNEGSKA (reference sequence). V gave up 1 base and J gave up 2 bases, with 14 bases separating them. The CDR3 protein is CSARGLGRGNTEAFF. DNA of the CDR3: TGCAGTGCTAGAGGGCTGGGCAGGGGTAACACTGAAGCTTTCTTT.

The V gene is TRBV2, the J gene TRBJ2-7; 7 positions agree with TRBD1. The V and J ends lost 4 bases and 8 bases, in that order; junction bases with no gene match: 11. Germline CDR1 is SNHLY and CDR2 is FYNNEI. This CDR3 contains 14 residues. CDR3: CASSAGQSSLQQYF. CDR3 DNA sequence: TGTGCCAGCAGTGCGGGACAGTCCTCTTTGCAGCAGTACTTC.

This clonotype appeared a few times. The chain couples TRBV11-1 to TRBJ1-2, with unresolved D. The CDR3 has 15 residues. The germline CDR1 and CDR2 sequences are SGHAT and FQDESV (reference sequence). The V and J ends lost 5 bases and 8 bases respectively, with 21 bases between them. CDR3 nucleotide sequence: TGTGCCAGCAGCCCAGAGAGGTGGGCGGTAAGAGGCTACACCTTC. This sequence encodes CASSPERWAVRGYTF.

This chain joins TRBV7-6 and TRBJ2-5; the D gene is possibly TRBD1 (5 bases). In germline, CDR1 is SGHVS, CDR2 FNYEAQ. The CDR3 has 15 amino acids. The germline V and J ends were trimmed by 2 bases and 5 bases, with 15 bases remaining between them. DNA of the CDR3: TGTGCCAGCAGCTTACTACCTCCCCCAGGGGAGACCCAGTACTTC. As protein: CASSLLPPPGETQYF.